This T cell receptor (beta chain) was obtained from a study of cytomegalovirus exposure and HLA in healthy donors. General observations from the study: In vitro checks showed that a few CMV-associated chains really do target CMV antigens.

Comments on this clone: Its antigen is unknown.

Germline values: CDR1 SEHNR, CDR2 FQNEAQ (reference sequence). V lost 0 bases, J lost 3 bases, and 12 bases lay in between. This CDR3 region has 16 residues. Donors were nominally healthy when sampled, though unrecorded immune exposures were likely. PCR amplification relied on 60 Vbeta primers (plus 13 Jbeta primers). Repertoires were generated with immunoSEQ multiplex PCR, while TCRdb's copy carries only in-frame clones and drops some. Found here are more than 80,000 clones, more than 75% of them singletons; the top ten hold about 6%. V usage is TRBV7-9 and J usage is TRBJ1-3; no clear D gene. Sequenced sample: PBMCs. The receptor was isolated from a woman between 50 and 59 years old in good health and CMV-seropositive. CDR3 sequence reads: CASSLAHTAGGNTIYF. The CDR3 nucleotides are TGTGCCAGCAGCTTAGCGCATACGGCGGGTGGAAACACCATATATTTT.